The clone carrying this TCR beta chain has more than one count but fewer than ten. Its antigen is not identified. Four subsets defined by CD45RA and CD27 were sorted after CD3, CD4, CD8 and live/dead staining. This sample is part of a study of naive and memory T cell subsets. Broader study findings: TCR abundance followed a power law differing between naive and memory subsets. Naive repertoires, especially CD8, held a few larger clonotypes, possibly memory cells re-expressing CD45RA.

An equimolar mix of two oligonucleotides served as the beta constant-region primer for TRBC1 and TRBC2. Ligated cDNA was amplified by four rounds of PCR with nested alpha and beta constant-region primers and SP2. One entry per CDR3 protein results from TCRdb running MiXCR on the UMI-ligation and nested PCR reads. The table records just over 80,000 distinct CDR3 sequences, 9% of them present only once. Germline trimming cut 4 bases from V and 9 bases from J; bases unmatched to any gene: 3. The CDR3 is 12 residues long. The V gene's germline CDR1 is MGHRA and CDR2 YSYEKL. The sample was naive CD8+ T cells from blood. The rearrangement joins TRBV4-1 to TRBJ2-1; TRBD2 matches at 7 bases. The sequence was collected from a human donor in good health. The CDR3 reads CASSPASGEQFF. DNA of the CDR3: TGCGCCAGCAGCCCGGCTAGCGGTGAGCAGTTCTTC.